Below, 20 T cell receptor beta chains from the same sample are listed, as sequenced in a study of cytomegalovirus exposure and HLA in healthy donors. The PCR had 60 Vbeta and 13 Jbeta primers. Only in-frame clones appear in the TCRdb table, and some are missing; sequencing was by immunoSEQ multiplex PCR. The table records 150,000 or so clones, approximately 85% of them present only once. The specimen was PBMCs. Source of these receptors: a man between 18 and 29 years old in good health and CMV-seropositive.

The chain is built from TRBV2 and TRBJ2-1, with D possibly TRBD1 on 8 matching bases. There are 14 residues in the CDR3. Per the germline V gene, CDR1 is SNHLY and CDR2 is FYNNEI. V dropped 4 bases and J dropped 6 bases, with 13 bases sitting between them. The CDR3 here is CASSAQGEGNEQFF. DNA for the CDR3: TGTGCCAGCAGTGCACAGGGGGAGGGCAATGAGCAGTTCTTC.

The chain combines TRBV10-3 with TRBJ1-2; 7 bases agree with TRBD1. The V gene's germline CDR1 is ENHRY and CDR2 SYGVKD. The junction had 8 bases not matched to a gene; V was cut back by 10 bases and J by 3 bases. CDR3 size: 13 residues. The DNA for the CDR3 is TGTGCCAAGCGCCCAGGGACAGACTATGGCTACACCTTC. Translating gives CAKRPGTDYGYTF.

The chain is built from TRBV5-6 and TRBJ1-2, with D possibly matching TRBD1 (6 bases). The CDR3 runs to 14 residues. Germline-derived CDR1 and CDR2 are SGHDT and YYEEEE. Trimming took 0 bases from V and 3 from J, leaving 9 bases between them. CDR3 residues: CASSLATGYYGYTF. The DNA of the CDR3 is TGTGCCAGCAGCTTGGCAACAGGGTACTATGGCTACACCTTC. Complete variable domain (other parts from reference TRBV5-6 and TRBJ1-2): DAGVTQSPTHLIKTRGQQVTLRCSPKSGHDTVSWYQQALGQGPQFIFQYYEEEERQRGNFPDRFSGHQFPNYSSELNVNALLLGDSALYLCASSLATGYYGYTFGSGTRLTVV.

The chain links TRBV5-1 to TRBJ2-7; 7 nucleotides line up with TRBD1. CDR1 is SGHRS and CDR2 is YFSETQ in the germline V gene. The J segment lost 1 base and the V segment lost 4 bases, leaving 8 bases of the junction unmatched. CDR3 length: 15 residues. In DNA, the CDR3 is TGCGCCAGCAGCACTACAGGGGAAGGTTCCTACGAGCAGTACTTC. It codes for CASSTTGEGSYEQYF.

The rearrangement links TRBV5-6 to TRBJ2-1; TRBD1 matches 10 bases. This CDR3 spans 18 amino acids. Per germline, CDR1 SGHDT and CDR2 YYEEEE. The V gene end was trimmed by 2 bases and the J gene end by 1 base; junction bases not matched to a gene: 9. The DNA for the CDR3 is TGTGCCAGCAGCTTACCTTGGGACAGGGGATTATCCTACAATGAGCAGTTCTTC. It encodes CASSLPWDRGLSYNEQFF.

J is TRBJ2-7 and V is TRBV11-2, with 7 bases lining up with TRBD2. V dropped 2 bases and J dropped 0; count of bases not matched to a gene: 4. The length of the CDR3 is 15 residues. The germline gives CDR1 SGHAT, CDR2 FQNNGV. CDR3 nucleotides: TGTGCCAGCAGCTTACTGGGGAGGGACTCCTACGAGCAGTACTTC. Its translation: CASSLLGRDSYEQYF.

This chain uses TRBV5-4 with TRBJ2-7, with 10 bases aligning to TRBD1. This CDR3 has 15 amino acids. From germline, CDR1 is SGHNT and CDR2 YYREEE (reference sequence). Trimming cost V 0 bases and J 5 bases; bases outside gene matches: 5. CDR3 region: CASSLEGQGWNEQYF. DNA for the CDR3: TGTGCCAGCAGCTTGGAGGGACAGGGGTGGAACGAGCAGTACTTC.

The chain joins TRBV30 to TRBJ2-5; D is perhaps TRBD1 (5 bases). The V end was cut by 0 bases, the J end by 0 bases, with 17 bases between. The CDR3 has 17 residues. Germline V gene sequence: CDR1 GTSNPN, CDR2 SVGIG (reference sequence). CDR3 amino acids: CAWSVIRGSVNQETQYF. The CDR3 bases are TGTGCCTGGAGTGTAATAAGGGGCTCCGTAAACCAAGAGACCCAGTACTTC. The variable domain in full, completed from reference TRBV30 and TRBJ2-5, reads SQTIHQWPATLVQPVGSPLSLECTVEGTSNPNLYWYRQAAGRGLQLLFYSVGIGQISSEVPQNLSASRPQDRQFILSSKKLLLSDSGFYLCAWSVIRGSVNQETQYFGPGTRLLVL.

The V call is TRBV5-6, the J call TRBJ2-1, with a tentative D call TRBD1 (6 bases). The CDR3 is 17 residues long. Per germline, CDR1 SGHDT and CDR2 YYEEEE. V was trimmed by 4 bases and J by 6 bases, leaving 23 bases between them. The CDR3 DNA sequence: TGTGCCAGCAGCAGAGGGGGTTCAAGAGGGACCTCCAATGAGCAGTTCTTC. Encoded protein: CASSRGGSRGTSNEQFF. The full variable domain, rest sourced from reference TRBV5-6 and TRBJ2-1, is DAGVTQSPTHLIKTRGQQVTLRCSPKSGHDTVSWYQQALGQGPQFIFQYYEEEERQRGNFPDRFSGHQFPNYSSELNVNALLLGDSALYLCASSRGGSRGTSNEQFFGPGTRLTVL.

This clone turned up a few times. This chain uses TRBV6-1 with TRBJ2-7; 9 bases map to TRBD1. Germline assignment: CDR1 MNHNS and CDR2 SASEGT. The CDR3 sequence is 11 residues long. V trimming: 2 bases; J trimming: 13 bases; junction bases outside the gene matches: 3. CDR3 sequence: CASSEWDRVYF. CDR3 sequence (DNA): TGTGCCAGCAGTGAATGGGACAGGGTTTACTTC.

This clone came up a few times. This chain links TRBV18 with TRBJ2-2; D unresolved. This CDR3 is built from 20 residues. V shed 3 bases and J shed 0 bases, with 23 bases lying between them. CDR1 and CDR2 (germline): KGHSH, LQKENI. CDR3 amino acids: CASSPSIAGPTASNTGELFF. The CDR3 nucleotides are TGTGCCAGCTCACCCTCCATCGCCGGTCCGACTGCCTCGAACACCGGGGAGCTGTTTTTT.

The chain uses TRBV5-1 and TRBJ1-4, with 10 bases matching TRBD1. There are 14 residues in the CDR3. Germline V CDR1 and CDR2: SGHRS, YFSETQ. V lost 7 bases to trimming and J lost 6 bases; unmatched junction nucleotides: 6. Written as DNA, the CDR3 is TGCGCCAGCCAAACCGGGACAGGGGATGAAAAACTGTTTTTT. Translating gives CASQTGTGDEKLFF.

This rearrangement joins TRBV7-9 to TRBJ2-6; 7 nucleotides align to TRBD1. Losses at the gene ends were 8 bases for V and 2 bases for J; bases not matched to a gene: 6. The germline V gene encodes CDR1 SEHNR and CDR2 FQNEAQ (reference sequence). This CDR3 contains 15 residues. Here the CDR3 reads CASGDSPTGANVLTF. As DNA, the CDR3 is TGTGCCAGCGGGGACAGTCCCACTGGGGCCAACGTCCTGACTTTC. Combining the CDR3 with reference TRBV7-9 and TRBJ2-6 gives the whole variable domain DTGVSQNPRHKITKRGQNVTFRCDPISEHNRLYWYRQTLGQGPEFLTYFQNEAQLEKSRLLSDRFSAERPKGSFSTLEIQRTEQGDSAMYLCASGDSPTGANVLTFGAGSRLTVL.

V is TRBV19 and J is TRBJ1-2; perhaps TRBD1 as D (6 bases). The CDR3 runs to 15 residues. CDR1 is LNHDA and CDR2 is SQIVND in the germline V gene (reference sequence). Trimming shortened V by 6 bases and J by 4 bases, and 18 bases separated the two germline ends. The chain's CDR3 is CASSSGTQAFYGYTF. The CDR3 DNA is TGTGCCAGTAGCTCCGGGACACAAGCTTTCTATGGCTACACCTTC.

CDR3 sequence: CATSRGEGYEQYF. The DNA for the CDR3 is TGTGCCACCAGCAGAGGTGAGGGCTACGAGCAGTACTTC. The rearrangement joins TRBV15 to TRBJ2-7, with a possible D match to TRBD2 (5 bases). Germline lookup yields CDR1 LNHNV and CDR2 YYDKDF (reference sequence). The CDR3 sequence is 13 residues long. The ends were cut back, 1 base at V and 3 bases at J, with 7 bases in the middle.

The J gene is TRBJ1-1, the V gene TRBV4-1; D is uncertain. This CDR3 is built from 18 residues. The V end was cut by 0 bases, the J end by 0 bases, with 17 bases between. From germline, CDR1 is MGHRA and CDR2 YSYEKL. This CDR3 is CASSQDVGRDLVNTEAFF. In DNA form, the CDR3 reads TGCGCCAGCAGCCAAGATGTGGGGAGGGATTTGGTGAACACTGAAGCTTTCTTT.

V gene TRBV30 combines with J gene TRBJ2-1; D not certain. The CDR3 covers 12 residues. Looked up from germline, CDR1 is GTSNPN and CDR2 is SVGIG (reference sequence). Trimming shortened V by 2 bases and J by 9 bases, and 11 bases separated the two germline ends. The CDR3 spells CAWSMSGPEQFF. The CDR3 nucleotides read TGTGCCTGGAGTATGTCGGGTCCTGAGCAGTTCTTC.

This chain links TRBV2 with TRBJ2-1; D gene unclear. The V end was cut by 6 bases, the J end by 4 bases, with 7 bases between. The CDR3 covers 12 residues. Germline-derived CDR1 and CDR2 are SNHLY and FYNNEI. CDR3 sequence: CASSVEYNEQFF. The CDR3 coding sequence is TGTGCCAGCAGCGTAGAGTACAATGAGCAGTTCTTC.

The CDR3, as DNA: TGTGCCAGTAGTATAGGACAAAACACCGGGGAGCTGTTTTTT. The encoded protein is CASSIGQNTGELFF. This chain joins TRBV19 and TRBJ2-2, with D unclear. Trimming removed 1 base from V and 2 bases from J, with 5 bases in between. Germline V gives CDR1 LNHDA, CDR2 SQIVND (reference sequence). The CDR3 consists of 14 residues.

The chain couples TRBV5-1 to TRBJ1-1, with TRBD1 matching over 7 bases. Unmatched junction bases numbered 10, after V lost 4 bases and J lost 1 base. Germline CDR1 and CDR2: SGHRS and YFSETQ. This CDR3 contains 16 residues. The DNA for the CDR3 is TGCGCCAGCAGCCCGTTGGGGGGACAGCAGAACACTGAAGCTTTCTTT. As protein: CASSPLGGQQNTEAFF.